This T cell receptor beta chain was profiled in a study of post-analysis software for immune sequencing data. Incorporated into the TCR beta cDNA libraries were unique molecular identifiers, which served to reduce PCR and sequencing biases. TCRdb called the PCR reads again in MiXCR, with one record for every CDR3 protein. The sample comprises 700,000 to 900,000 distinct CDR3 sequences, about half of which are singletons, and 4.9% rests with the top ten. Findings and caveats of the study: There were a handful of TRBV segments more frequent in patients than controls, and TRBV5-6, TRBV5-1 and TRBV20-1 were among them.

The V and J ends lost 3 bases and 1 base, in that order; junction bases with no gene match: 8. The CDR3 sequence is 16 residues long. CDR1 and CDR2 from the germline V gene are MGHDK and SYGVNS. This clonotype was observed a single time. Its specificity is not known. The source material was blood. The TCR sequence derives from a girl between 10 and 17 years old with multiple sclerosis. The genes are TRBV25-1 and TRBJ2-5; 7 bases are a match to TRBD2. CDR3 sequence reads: CASSDWASSGQETQYF. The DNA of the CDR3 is TGTGCCAGCAGTGATTGGGCTTCTAGCGGCCAAGAGACCCAGTACTTC. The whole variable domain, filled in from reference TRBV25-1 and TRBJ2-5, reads EADIYQTPRYLVIGTGKKITLECSQTMGHDKMYWYQQDPGMELHLIHYSYGVNSTEKGDLSSESTVSRIRTEHFPLTLESARPSHTSQYLCASSDWASSGQETQYFGPGTRLLVL.